What follows are 5 T cell receptor beta chains derived from one specimen sequenced in a study of blood T cell repertoires in COVID-19. Profiling relied on immunoSEQ multiplex PCR, and the TCRdb table lists in-frame clones only, not all of them. This sample has 150,000 to 200,000 clones, with about 85% found just once. Sequenced material: peripheral blood. These receptors all come from a man aged 18 to 29 with acute or convalescent COVID-19.

The genes are TRBV28 and TRBJ1-5; TRBD1 agrees at 9 bases. CDR3 length equals 15 residues. The ends lost 9 bases at V and 5 bases at J; junction bases unmatched: 11. From germline, CDR1 is MDHEN and CDR2 SYDVKM. The CDR3 DNA is TGTGCCAGTTACGGGCCGGGACAGGGCGATCAGCCCCAGCATTTT. It is translated as CASYGPGQGDQPQHF.

The J gene is TRBJ1-5, the V gene TRBV4-1; TRBD1 is a possible D gene (6 bases). This CDR3 is built from 15 residues. Germline loops: CDR1 MGHRA, CDR2 YSYEKL. Trimming removed 4 bases from V and 4 bases from J, with 14 bases in between. CDR3 coding DNA: TGCGCCAGCAGCCCACAGGGTTTGTGGAATCAGCCCCAGCATTTT. Protein: CASSPQGLWNQPQHF.

The sample holds a few counts of this clone. V and J are TRBV25-1 and TRBJ2-1; perhaps TRBD2 as D (6 bases). CDR3 length equals 16 residues. Germline CDR1 and CDR2: MGHDK and SYGVNS. Trimming shortened V by 1 base and J by 8 bases, and 18 bases separated the two germline ends. CDR3 nucleotide sequence: TGTGCCAGCAGTGAATGGTGGGGGGAACGAGGCGATGAGCAGTTCTTC. Amino acid sequence: CASSEWWGERGDEQFF. The complete variable domain, with remaining parts taken from reference TRBV25-1 and TRBJ2-1, reads EADIYQTPRYLVIGTGKKITLECSQTMGHDKMYWYQQDPGMELHLIHYSYGVNSTEKGDLSSESTVSRIRTEHFPLTLESARPSHTSQYLCASSEWWGERGDEQFFGPGTRLTVL.

The chain is built from TRBV10-2 and TRBJ1-1; D is unclear. V was pared by 0 bases and J by 0 bases, with 14 bases between. The CDR3 has 17 amino acids. Germline CDR1 reads WSHSY; CDR2 reads SAAADI. The chain's CDR3 is CASSESLNGVVNTEAFF. The DNA for the CDR3 is TGCGCCAGCAGTGAGTCTTTAAACGGAGTAGTGAACACTGAAGCTTTCTTT.

This clone was recorded a few times. V gene TRBV24-1 combines with J gene TRBJ1-1, with D possibly TRBD1 on 5 matching bases. V dropped 5 bases and J dropped 3 bases, with 21 bases sitting between them. CDR1 KGHDR and CDR2 SFDVKD come from the germline V gene. This CDR3 has 17 amino acids. CDR3 sequence: CATSASRGKGSDTEAFF. DNA of the CDR3: TGTGCCACCAGTGCCTCCCGCGGGAAGGGGTCGGACACTGAAGCTTTCTTT.